This T cell receptor (beta chain) comes out of a study of blood T cell repertoires in COVID-19. Turning to the study itself: Italy, Spain and the United States were the sources of the convalescent and acute COVID-19 samples.

There are 14 residues in the CDR3. Germline CDR1 reads SNHLY; CDR2 reads FYNNEI. Trimming pared 4 bases from V and 7 bases from J, leaving 11 bases between. Some clones are missing from TCRdb's copy, which holds only in-frame ones; the method was immunoSEQ multiplex PCR. Among roughly 230,000 clones listed, about four fifths were seen once. The chain is built from TRBV2 and TRBJ1-6; the D is unclear. This clonotype was sampled from a man in his fifties with active or convalescent COVID-19. Source material: peripheral blood. CDR3 coding DNA: TGTGCCAGCAGTGGCCCAGGTCCAAATTCACCCCTCCACTTT. As protein: CASSGPGPNSPLHF. Drawing the rest from reference TRBV2 and TRBJ1-6, the complete variable domain is EPEVTQTPSHQVTQMGQEVILRCVPISNHLYFYWYRQILGQKVEFLVSFYNNEISEKSEIFDDQFSVERPDGSNFTLKIRSTKLEDSAMYFCASSGPGPNSPLHFGNGTRLTVT.